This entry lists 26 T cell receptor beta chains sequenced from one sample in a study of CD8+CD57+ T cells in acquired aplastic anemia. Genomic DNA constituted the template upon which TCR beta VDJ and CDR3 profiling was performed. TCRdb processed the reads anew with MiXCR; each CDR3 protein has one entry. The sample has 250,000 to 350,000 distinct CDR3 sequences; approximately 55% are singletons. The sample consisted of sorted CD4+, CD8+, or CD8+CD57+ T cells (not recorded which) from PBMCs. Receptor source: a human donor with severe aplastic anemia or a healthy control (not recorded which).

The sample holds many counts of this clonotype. The CDR3 here is CASSPLGGANQPQHF. CDR3 bases: TGCGCCAGCAGCCCGCTGGGGGGGGCTAATCAGCCCCAGCATTTT. The rearrangement links TRBV5-1 to TRBJ1-5; tentatively, D is TRBD1 (6 bases). The V end was cut by 4 bases, the J end by 4 bases, with 15 bases between. The germline V gene encodes CDR1 SGHRS and CDR2 YFSETQ. CDR3 length: 15 residues.

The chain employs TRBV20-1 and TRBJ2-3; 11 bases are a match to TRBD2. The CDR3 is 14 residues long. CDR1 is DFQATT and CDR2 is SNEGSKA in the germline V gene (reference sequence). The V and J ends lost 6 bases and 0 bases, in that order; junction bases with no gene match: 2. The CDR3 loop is CSARTSGSTDTQYF. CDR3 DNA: TGCAGTGCGCGGACTAGCGGGAGCACAGATACGCAGTATTTT.

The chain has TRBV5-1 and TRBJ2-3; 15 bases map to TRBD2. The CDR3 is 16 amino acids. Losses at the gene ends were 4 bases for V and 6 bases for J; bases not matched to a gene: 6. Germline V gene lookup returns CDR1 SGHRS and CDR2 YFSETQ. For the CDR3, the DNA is TGCGCCAGCAGCCCCTGGACTAGCGGGAGGGCGGATACGCAGTATTTT. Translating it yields CASSPWTSGRADTQYF.

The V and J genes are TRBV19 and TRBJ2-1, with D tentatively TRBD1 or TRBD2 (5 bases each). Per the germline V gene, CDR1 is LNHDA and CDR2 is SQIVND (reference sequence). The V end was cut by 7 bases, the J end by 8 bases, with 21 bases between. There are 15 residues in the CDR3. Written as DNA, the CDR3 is TGTGCCAGTAATCAACCGGGACCCGGAAGCGATGAGCAGTTCTTC. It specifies CASNQPGPGSDEQFF.

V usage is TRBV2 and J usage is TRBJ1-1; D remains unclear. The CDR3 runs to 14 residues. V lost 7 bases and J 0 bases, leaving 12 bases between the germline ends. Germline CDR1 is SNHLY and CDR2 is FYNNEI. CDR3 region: CASTGQPVNTEAFF. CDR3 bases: TGTGCCAGCACGGGTCAGCCCGTGAACACTGAAGCTTTCTTT. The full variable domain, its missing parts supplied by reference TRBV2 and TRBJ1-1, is EPEVTQTPSHQVTQMGQEVILRCVPISNHLYFYWYRQILGQKVEFLVSFYNNEISEKSEIFDDQFSVERPDGSNFTLKIRSTKLEDSAMYFCASTGQPVNTEAFFGQGTRLTVV.

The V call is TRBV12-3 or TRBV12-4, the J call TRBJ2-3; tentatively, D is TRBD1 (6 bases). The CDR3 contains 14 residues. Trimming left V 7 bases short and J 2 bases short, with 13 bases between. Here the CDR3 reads CASTLGAHTDTQYF. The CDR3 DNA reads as TGTGCCAGCACCCTGGGGGCCCACACAGATACGCAGTATTTT.

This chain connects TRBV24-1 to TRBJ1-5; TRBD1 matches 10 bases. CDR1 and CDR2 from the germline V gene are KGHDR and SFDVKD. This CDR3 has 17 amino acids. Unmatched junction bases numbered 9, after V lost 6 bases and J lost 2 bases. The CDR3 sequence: CATSSSSDRGRNQPQHF. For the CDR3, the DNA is TGTGCCACCAGTAGTAGTAGTGACAGGGGGCGCAATCAGCCCCAGCATTTT.

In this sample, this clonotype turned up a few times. The CDR3 nucleotides read TGTGCCAGCAGCTCATCAGAGGGTAATGAGCAGTTCTTC. Its protein product is CASSSSEGNEQFF. The chain uses TRBV7-8 and TRBJ2-1, with D possibly being TRBD2 (5 bases). The CDR3 length is 13 residues. CDR1 is SGHVS and CDR2 is FQNEAQ in the germline V gene. Trimming shortened V by 4 bases and J by 7 bases, and 11 bases separated the two germline ends.

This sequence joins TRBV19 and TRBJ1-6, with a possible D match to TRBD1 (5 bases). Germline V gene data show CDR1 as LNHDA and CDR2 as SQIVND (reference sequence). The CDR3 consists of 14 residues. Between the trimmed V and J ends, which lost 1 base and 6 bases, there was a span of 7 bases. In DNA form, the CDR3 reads TGTGCCAGTAGTATAGGGGACGGTAATTCACCCCTCCACTTT. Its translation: CASSIGDGNSPLHF.

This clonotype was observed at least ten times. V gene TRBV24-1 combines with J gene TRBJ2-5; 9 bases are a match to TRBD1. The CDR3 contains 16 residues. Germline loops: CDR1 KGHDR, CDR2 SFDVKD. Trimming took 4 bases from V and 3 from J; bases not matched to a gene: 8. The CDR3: CATSDPRRTGEETQYF. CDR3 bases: TGTGCCACCAGTGACCCGAGGAGGACAGGGGAAGAGACCCAGTACTTC.

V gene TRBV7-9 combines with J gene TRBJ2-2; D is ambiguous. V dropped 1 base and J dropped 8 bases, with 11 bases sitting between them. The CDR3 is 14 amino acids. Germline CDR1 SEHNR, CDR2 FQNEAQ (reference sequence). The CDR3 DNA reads TGTGCCAGCAGCTTAGGAGTTTCTCTAGGGGAGCTGTTTTTT. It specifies CASSLGVSLGELFF. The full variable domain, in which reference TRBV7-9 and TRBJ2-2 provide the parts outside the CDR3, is DTGVSQNPRHKITKRGQNVTFRCDPISEHNRLYWYRQTLGQGPEFLTYFQNEAQLEKSRLLSDRFSAERPKGSFSTLEIQRTEQGDSAMYLCASSLGVSLGELFFGEGSRLTVL.

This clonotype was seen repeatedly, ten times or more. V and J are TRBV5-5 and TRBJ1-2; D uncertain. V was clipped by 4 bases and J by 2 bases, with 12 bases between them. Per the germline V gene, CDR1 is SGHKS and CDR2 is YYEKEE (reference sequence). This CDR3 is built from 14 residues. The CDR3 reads CASSPELTNYGYTF. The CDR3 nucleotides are TGTGCCAGCAGCCCTGAACTAACCAACTATGGCTACACCTTC.

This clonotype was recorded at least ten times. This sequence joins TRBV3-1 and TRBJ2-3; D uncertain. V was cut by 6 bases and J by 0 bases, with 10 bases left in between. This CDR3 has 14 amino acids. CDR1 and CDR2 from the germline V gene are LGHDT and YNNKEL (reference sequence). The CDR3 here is CASSSETSTDTQYF. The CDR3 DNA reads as TGTGCCAGCAGTTCGGAGACGAGCACAGATACGCAGTATTTT.

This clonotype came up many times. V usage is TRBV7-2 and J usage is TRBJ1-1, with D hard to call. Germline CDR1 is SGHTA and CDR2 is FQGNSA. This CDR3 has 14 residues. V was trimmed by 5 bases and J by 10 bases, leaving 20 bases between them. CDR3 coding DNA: TGTGCCAGCAGCCTCGGTAGGGTTCCAACGGTAGCTTTCTTT. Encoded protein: CASSLGRVPTVAFF.

The DNA of the CDR3 is TGCGCCAGCAGCCAAGATCGAACAGGGCGATCCTACGAGCAGTACTTC. It specifies CASSQDRTGRSYEQYF. V and J are TRBV4-3 and TRBJ2-7; D is possibly TRBD1 (6 bases). Germline V gives CDR1 LGHNA, CDR2 YSLEER. V was shortened by 0 bases and J by 1 base, with 13 bases between the two germline ends. This CDR3 region has 16 residues.

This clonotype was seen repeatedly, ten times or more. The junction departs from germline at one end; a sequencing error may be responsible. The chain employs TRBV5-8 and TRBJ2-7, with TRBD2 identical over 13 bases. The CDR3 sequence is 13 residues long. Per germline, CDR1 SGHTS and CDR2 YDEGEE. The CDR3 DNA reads TGTGCGATGACTAGCGGGGGGCAATACGTGCAGTACTTC. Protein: CAMTSGGQYVQYF. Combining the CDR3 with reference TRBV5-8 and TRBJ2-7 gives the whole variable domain EAGVTQSPTHLIKTRGQQATLRCSPISGHTSVYWYQQALGLGLQFLLWYDEGEERNRGNFPPRFSGRQFPNYSSELNVNALELEDSALYLCAMTSGGQYVQYFGPGTRLTVT.

The CDR3 sequence: CASSPLRNTEAFF. In DNA, the CDR3 is TGTGCCAGCAGCCCCCTTCGCAACACTGAAGCTTTCTTT. This rearrangement joins TRBV7-2 to TRBJ1-1, with D uncertain. Per germline, CDR1 SGHTA and CDR2 FQGNSA. The CDR3 consists of 13 residues. Trimming cost V 5 bases and J 2 bases, with 9 bases left between them. Supplemented by reference TRBV7-2 and TRBJ1-1, the full variable domain reads GAGVSQSPSNKVTEKGKDVELRCDPISGHTALYWYRQSLGQGLEFLIYFQGNSAPDKSGLPSDRFSAERTGGSVSTLTIQRTQQEDSAVYLCASSPLRNTEAFFGQGTRLTVV.

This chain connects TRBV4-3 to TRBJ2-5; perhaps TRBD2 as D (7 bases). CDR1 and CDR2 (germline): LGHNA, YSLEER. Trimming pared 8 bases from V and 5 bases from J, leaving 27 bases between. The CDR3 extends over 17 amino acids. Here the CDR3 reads CASSTTGGGRGEETQYF. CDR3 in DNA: TGCGCCAGCTCAACTACTGGCGGGGGCAGGGGAGAGGAGACCCAGTACTTC.

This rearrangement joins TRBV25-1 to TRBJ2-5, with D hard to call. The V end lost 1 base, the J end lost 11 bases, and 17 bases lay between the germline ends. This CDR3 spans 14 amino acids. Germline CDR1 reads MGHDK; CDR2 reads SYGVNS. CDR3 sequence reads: CASSEWAPYNEQYF. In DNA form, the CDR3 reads TGTGCCAGCAGTGAATGGGCACCCTACAATGAGCAGTACTTC.

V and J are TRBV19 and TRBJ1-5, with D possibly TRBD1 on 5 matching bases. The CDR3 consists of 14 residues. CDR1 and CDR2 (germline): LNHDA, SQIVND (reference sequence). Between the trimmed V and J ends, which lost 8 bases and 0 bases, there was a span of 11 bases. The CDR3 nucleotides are TGTGCCAGTGGGGGAGAGGATAGCAATCAGCCCCAGCATTTT. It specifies CASGGEDSNQPQHF.

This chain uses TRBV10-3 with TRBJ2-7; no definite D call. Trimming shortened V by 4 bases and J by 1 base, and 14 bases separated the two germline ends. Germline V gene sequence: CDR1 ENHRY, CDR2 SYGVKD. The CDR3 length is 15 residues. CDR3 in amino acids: CAISVMIGESYEQYF. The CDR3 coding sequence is TGTGCCATCAGTGTTATGATAGGTGAATCCTACGAGCAGTACTTC.

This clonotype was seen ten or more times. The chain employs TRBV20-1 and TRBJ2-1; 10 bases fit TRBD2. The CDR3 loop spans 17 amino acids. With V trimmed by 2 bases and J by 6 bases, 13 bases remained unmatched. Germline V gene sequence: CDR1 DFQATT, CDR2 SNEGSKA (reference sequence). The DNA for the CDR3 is TGCAGTGCTAGAATTAGCGGGGGGCGAGGTCTTAGCAATGAGCAGTTCTTC. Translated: CSARISGGRGLSNEQFF.

The CDR3 sequence: CSAPRDRRTGVQGYTF. CDR3 nucleotides: TGCAGTGCACCGCGGGACAGGCGGACGGGCGTACAAGGCTACACCTTC. The chain is built from TRBV20-1 and TRBJ1-2, with 8 bases fitting TRBD1. The CDR3 covers 16 residues. CDR1 and CDR2 from the germline V gene are DFQATT and SNEGSKA (reference sequence). V shed 6 bases, J shed 8 bases, and the junction held 20 bases outside the gene matches.

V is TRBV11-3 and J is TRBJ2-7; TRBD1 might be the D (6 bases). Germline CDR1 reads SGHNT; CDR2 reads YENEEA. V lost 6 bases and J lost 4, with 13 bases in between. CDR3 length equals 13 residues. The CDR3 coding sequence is TGTGCCAGCAGTCTTAGACAGGAATACGAGCAGTACTTC. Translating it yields CASSLRQEYEQYF. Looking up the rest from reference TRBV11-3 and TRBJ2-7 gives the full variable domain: EAGVVQSPRYKIIEKKQPVAFWCNPISGHNTLYWYLQNLGQGPELLIRYENEEAVDDSQLPKDRFSAERLKGVDSTLKIQPAELGDSAVYLCASSLRQEYEQYFGPGTRLTVT.

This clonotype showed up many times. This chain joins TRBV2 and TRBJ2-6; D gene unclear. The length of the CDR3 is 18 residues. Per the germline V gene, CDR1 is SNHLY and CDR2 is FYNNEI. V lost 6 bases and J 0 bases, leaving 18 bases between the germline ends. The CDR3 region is CASRVIGPQFSGANVLTF. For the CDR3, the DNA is TGTGCCAGCAGGGTGATTGGACCTCAATTCTCTGGGGCCAACGTCCTGACTTTC.

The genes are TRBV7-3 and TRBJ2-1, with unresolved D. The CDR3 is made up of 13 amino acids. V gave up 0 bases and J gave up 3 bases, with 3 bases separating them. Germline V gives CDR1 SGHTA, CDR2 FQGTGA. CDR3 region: CASSLTIYNEQFF. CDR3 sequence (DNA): TGTGCCAGCAGCTTAACTATCTACAATGAGCAGTTCTTC.